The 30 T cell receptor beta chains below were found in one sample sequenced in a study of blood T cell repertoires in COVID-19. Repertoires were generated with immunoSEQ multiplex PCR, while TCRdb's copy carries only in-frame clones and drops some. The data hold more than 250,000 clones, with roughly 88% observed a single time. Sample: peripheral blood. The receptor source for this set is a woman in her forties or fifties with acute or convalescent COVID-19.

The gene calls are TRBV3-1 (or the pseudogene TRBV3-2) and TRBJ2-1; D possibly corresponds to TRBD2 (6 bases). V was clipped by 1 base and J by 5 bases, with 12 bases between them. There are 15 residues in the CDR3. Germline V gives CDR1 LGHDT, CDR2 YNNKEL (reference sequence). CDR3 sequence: CASSQATGTHNEQFF. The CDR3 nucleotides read TGTGCCAGCAGCCAAGCCACCGGGACTCACAATGAGCAGTTCTTC.

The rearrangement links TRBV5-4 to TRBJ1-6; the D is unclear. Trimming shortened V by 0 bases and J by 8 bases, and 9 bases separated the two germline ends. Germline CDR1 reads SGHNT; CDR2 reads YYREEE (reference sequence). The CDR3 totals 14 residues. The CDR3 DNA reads TGTGCCAGCAGCTTGGATAGCTGGGATTCACCCCTCCACTTT. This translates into CASSLDSWDSPLHF.

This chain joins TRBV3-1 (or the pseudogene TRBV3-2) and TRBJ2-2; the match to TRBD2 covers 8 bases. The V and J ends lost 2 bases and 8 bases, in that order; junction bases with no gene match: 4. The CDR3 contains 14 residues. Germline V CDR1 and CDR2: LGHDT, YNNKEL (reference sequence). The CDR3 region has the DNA TGTGCCAGCAGCCAACCAGCGGGGGCTGGGGAGCTGTTTTTT. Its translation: CASSQPAGAGELFF.

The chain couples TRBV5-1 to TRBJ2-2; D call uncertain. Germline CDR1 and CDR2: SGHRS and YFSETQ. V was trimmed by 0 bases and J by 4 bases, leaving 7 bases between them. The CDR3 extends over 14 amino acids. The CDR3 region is CASSLGIPTGELFF. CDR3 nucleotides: TGCGCCAGCAGCTTGGGTATCCCCACCGGGGAGCTGTTTTTT.

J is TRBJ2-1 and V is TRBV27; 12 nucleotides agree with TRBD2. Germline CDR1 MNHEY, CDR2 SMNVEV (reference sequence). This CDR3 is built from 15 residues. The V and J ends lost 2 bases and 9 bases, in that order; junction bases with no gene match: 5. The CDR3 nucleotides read TGTGCCAGCAGTTTACTAGCGGGAGGGCCCGGTGAGCAGTTCTTC. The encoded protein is CASSLLAGGPGEQFF.

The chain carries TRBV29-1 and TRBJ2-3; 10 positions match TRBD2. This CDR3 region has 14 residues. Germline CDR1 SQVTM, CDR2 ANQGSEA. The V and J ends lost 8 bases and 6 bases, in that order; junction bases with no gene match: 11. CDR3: CSLIAGGPRDTQYF. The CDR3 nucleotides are TGCAGCCTAATAGCGGGAGGCCCCCGGGATACGCAGTATTTT.

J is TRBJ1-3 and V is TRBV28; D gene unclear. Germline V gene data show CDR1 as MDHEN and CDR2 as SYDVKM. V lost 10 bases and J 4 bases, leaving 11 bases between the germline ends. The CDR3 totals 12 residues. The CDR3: CATTWYGNTIYF. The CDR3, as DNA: TGTGCCACCACTTGGTACGGAAACACCATATATTTT.

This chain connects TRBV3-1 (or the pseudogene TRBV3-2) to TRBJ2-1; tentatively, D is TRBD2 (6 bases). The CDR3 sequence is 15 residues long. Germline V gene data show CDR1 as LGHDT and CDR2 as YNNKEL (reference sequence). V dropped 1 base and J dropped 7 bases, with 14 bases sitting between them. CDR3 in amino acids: CASSQGGATGNEQFF. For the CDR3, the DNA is TGTGCCAGCAGCCAAGGCGGGGCTACGGGGAATGAGCAGTTCTTC.

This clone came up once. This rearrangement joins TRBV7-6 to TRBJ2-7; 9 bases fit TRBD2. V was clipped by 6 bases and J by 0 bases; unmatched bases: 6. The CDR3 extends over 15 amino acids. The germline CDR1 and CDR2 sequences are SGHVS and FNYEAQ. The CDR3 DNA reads TGTGCCAGCAGTTGGGGCGGGAGGGCCTCCTACGAGCAGTACTTC. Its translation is CASSWGGRASYEQYF.

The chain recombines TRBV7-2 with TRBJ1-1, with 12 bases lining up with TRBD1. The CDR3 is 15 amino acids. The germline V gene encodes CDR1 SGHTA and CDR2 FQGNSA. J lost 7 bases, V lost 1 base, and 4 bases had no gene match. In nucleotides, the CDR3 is TGTGCCAGCAGCTTAGTCGGGACAGGGGGCGGTGAAGCTTTCTTT. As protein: CASSLVGTGGGEAFF.

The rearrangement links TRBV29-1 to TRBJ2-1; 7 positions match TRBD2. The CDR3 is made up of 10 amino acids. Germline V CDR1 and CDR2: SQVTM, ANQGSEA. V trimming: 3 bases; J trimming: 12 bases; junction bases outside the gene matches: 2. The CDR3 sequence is CSVEAGVQFF. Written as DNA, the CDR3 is TGCAGCGTTGAGGCGGGAGTGCAGTTCTTC.

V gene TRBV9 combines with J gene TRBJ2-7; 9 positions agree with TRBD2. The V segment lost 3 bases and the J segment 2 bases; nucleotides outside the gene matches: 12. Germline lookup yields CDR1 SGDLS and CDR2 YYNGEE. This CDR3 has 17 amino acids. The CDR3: CASSDKPLAGATYEQYF. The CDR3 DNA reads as TGTGCCAGCAGCGACAAACCTTTAGCGGGAGCGACCTACGAGCAGTACTTC.

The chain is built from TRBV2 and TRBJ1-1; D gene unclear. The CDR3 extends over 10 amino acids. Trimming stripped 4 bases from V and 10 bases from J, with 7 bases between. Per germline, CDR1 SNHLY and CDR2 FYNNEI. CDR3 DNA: TGTGCCAGCAGTGCCTTTCGAGCTTTCTTT. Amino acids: CASSAFRAFF.

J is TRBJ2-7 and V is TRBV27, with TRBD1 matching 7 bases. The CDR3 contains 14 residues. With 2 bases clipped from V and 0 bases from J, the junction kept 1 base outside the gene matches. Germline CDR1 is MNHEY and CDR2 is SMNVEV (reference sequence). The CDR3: CASSLDRASYEQYF. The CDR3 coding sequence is TGTGCCAGCAGTTTAGACAGGGCCTCCTACGAGCAGTACTTC.

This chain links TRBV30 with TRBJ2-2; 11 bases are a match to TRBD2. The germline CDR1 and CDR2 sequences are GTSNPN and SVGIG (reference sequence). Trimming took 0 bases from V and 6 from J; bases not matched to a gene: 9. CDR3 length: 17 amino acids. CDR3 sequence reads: CAWSVNSGRARSGELFF. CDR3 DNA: TGTGCCTGGAGTGTAAATAGCGGGAGGGCCAGGTCCGGGGAGCTGTTTTTT.

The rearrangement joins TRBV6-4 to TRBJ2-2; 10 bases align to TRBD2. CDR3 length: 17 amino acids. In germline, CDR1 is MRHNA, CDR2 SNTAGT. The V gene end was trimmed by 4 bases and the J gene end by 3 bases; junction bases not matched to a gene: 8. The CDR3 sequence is CASSATPGTSDTGELFF. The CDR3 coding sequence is TGTGCCAGCAGTGCAACCCCCGGGACTAGCGACACCGGGGAGCTGTTTTTT.

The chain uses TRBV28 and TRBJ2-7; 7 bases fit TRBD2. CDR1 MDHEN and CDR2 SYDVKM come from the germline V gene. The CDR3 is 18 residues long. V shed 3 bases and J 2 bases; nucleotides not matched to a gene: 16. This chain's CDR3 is CASSFQSLTGGHTYEQYF. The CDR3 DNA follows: TGTGCCAGCAGTTTTCAGAGTCTTACGGGAGGCCACACCTACGAGCAGTACTTC.

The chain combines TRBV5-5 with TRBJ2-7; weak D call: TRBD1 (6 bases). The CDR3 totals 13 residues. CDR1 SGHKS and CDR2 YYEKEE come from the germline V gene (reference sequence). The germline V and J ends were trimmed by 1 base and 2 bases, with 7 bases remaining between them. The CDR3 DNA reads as TGTGCCAGCAGCTTGCGGACAGCCTACGAGCAGTACTTC. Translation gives CASSLRTAYEQYF.

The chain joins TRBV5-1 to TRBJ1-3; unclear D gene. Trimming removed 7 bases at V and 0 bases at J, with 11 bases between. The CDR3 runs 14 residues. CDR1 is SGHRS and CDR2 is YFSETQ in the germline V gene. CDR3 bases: TGCGCCAGCTACGACACGAGCTCTGGAAACACCATATATTTT. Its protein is CASYDTSSGNTIYF. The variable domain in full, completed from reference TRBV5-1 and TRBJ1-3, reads KAGVTQTPRYLIKTRGQQVTLSCSPISGHRSVSWYQQTPGQGLQFLFEYFSETQRNKGNFPGRFSGRQFSNSRSEMNVSTLELGDSALYLCASYDTSSGNTIYFGEGSWLTVV.

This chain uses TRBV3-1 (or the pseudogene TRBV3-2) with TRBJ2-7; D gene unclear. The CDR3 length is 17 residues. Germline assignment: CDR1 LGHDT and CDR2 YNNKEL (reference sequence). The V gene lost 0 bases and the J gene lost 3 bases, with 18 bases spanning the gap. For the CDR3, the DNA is TGTGCCAGCAGCCAAGATCTCCTCAAGAGCTTATTCTACGAGCAGTACTTC. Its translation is CASSQDLLKSLFYEQYF.

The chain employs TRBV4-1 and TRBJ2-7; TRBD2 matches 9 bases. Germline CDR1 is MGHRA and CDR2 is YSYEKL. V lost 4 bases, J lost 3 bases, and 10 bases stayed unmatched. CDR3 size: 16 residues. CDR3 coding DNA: TGCGCCAGCAGCCGAGAAGACGCGGGGGGGTACTACGAGCAGTACTTC. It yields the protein CASSREDAGGYYEQYF.

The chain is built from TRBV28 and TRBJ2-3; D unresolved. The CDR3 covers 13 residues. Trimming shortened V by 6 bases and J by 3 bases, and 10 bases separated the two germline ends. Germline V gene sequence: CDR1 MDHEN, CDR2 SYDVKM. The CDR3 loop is CASRSPSTDTQYF. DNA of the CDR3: TGTGCCAGCAGGAGCCCTTCTACAGATACGCAGTATTTT.

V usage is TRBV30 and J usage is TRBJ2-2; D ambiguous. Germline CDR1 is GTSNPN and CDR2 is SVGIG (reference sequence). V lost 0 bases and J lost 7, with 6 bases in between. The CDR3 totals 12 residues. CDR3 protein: CAWSVGVGELFF. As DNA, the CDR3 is TGTGCCTGGAGTGTCGGAGTCGGGGAGCTGTTTTTT. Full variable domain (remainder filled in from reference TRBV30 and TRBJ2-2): SQTIHQWPATLVQPVGSPLSLECTVEGTSNPNLYWYRQAAGRGLQLLFYSVGIGQISSEVPQNLSASRPQDRQFILSSKKLLLSDSGFYLCAWSVGVGELFFGEGSRLTVL.

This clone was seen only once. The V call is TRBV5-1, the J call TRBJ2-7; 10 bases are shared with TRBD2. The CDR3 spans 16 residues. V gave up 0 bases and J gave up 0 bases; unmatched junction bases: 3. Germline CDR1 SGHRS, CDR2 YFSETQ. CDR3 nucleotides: TGCGCCAGCAGCTTGGCCGGACTAGCGGCCTCCTACGAGCAGTACTTC. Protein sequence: CASSLAGLAASYEQYF.

CDR3 loop: CASSLNRGTEAFF. DNA for the CDR3: TGTGCCAGCAGCTTAAACAGGGGCACTGAAGCTTTCTTT. V gene TRBV13 combines with J gene TRBJ1-1; 7 bases agree with TRBD1. This CDR3 is built from 13 residues. CDR1 PRHDT and CDR2 FYEKMQ come from the germline V gene (reference sequence). V was clipped by 2 bases and J by 4 bases; unmatched bases: 1.

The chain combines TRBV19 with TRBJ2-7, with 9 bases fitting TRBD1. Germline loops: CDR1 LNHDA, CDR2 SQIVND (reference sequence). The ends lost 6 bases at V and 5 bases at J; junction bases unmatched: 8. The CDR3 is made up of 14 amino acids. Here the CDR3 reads CASSRDRAVNEQYF. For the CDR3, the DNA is TGTGCCAGTAGCCGGGACAGGGCGGTTAACGAGCAGTACTTC.

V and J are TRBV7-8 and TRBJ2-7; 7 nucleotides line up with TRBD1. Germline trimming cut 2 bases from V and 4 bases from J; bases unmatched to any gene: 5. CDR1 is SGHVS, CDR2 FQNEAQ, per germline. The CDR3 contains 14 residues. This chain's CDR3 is CASSLTQGLYEQYF. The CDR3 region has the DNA TGTGCCAGCAGCTTAACACAGGGGCTTTACGAGCAGTACTTC.

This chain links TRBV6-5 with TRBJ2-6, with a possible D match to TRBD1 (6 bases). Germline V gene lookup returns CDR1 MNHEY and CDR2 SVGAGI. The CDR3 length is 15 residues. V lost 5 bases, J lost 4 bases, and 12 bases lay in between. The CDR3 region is CASSPRTAGANVLTF. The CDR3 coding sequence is TGTGCCAGCAGTCCACGGACAGCCGGGGCCAACGTCCTGACTTTC.

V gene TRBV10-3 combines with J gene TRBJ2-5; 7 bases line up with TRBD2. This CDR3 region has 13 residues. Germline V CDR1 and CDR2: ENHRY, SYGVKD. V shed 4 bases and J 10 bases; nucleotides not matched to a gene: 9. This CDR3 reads CAISASDGGNQYF. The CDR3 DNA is TGTGCCATCAGTGCGTCCGACGGGGGGAACCAGTACTTC.

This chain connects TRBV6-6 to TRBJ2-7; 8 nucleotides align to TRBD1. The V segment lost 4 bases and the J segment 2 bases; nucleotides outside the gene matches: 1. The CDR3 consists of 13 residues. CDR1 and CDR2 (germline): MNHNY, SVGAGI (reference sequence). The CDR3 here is CASSWDRTYEQYF. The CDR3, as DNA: TGTGCCAGCAGTTGGGACAGGACCTACGAGCAGTACTTC.